A single sample is the source of the 22 T cell receptor beta chains below, sequenced in a study of HIV-infected patients and healthy controls. The repertoire came from unfractionated whole blood and reflected all unsorted peripheral T cells. cDNA was made from roughly 470 ng RNA using alpha and beta constant primers. Alpha and beta chain libraries were made separately by chain-specific third strand synthesis with multiplexing indices. TCRdb re-called the 5' RACE reads with MiXCR, one entry per CDR3 protein. The table lists some 7,600 distinct CDR3 sequences, more than 8.5% of them singletons. The material was blood, obtained before antiretroviral therapy. Every receptor here comes from an adult with HIV infection.

This clonotype showed up just a few times. The V call is TRBV7-6, the J call TRBJ2-7; D remains ambiguous. From germline, CDR1 is SGHVS and CDR2 FNYEAQ. V lost 1 base and J lost 2, with 12 bases in between. This CDR3 contains 15 residues. CDR3 in DNA: TGTGCCAGCAGCTTAGAAGGTAGAAGGGCCTACGAGCAGTACTTC. Amino acids: CASSLEGRRAYEQYF.

This clonotype is judged large. V usage is TRBV13 and J usage is TRBJ2-1; 7 positions match TRBD2. V lost 4 bases and J lost 5; bases outside the gene matches: 5. Germline values: CDR1 PRHDT, CDR2 FYEKMQ (reference sequence). The length of the CDR3 is 14 residues. The CDR3, as DNA: TGTGCCAGCAGCTCAAGCGGGGAAAACAATGAGCAGTTCTTC. Translated, it gives CASSSSGENNEQFF.

Many counts were recorded for this clonotype. The V call is TRBV6-5, the J call TRBJ1-1; D gene uncertain. This CDR3 has 15 amino acids. V was shortened by 6 bases and J by 1 base, with 15 bases between the two germline ends. Germline assignment: CDR1 MNHEY and CDR2 SVGAGI. The CDR3 coding sequence is TGTGCCAGCAGCCCGACTCTTTCATGGAACACTGAAGCTTTCTTT. The encoded protein is CASSPTLSWNTEAFF.

The chain couples TRBV4-1 to TRBJ2-1; D not resolved. Germline V gene data show CDR1 as MGHRA and CDR2 as YSYEKL. CDR3 length: 16 residues. With 1 base removed from V and 4 bases from J, the gap between germline ends came to 14 bases. The CDR3 protein is CASSQAAALGYNEQFF. The CDR3, as DNA: TGCGCCAGCAGCCAAGCTGCTGCTTTGGGGTACAATGAGCAGTTCTTC.

This clonotype was counted many times. This sequence joins TRBV6-1 and TRBJ2-1; 12 positions agree with TRBD2. This CDR3 region has 16 residues. V lost 3 bases to trimming and J lost 4 bases; unmatched junction nucleotides: 4. The germline V gene has CDR1 MNHNS and CDR2 SASEGT. The CDR3 here is CASSDRLAGGYNEQFF. The DNA of the CDR3 is TGTGCCAGCAGTGACAGGCTAGCGGGAGGGTACAATGAGCAGTTCTTC.

This clonotype was detected many times. J is TRBJ1-1 and V is TRBV7-2; D gene ambiguous. The germline V gene encodes CDR1 SGHTA and CDR2 FQGNSA. This CDR3 has 15 amino acids. V dropped 5 bases and J dropped 1 base, with 14 bases sitting between them. This CDR3 is CASSAENKANTEAFF. DNA of the CDR3: TGTGCCAGCAGCGCTGAGAACAAGGCGAACACTGAAGCTTTCTTT.

The rearrangement links TRBV6-4 to TRBJ2-1; 10 bases line up with TRBD2. Trimming took 5 bases from V and 4 from J; bases not matched to a gene: 2. The CDR3 covers 14 residues. CDR1 is MRHNA, CDR2 SNTAGT, per germline. The CDR3 is CASSLLAGYNEQFF. CDR3 DNA sequence: TGTGCCAGCAGTCTACTAGCGGGGTACAATGAGCAGTTCTTC.

This clonotype was observed at least ten times. The chain joins TRBV2 to TRBJ2-5, with D unresolved. Germline V gene lookup returns CDR1 SNHLY and CDR2 FYNNEI. This CDR3 comprises 12 residues. Trimming stripped 8 bases from V and 2 bases from J, with 9 bases between. CDR3 in amino acids: CASGPEQETQYF. As DNA, the CDR3 is TGTGCCAGCGGGCCGGAGCAAGAGACCCAGTACTTC.

There are many counts of this clonotype. This chain connects TRBV28 to TRBJ2-7; 7 bases match TRBD2. This CDR3 is 14 amino acids long. The germline V gene has CDR1 MDHEN and CDR2 SYDVKM. The ends lost 3 bases at V and 3 bases at J; junction bases unmatched: 5. The CDR3 sequence is CASSLVGTNYEQYF. DNA of the CDR3: TGTGCCAGCAGTTTGGTCGGGACTAACTACGAGCAGTACTTC.

This clonotype was seen many times. This chain uses TRBV20-1 with TRBJ1-5, with D possibly matching TRBD1 (6 bases). This CDR3 is 14 amino acids long. With 6 bases removed from V and 3 bases from J, the gap between germline ends came to 15 bases. Germline-derived CDR1 and CDR2 are DFQATT and SNEGSKA (reference sequence). The DNA for the CDR3 is TGCAGTGCAGTGGGGGGCCCCGTCAATCAGCCCCAGCATTTT. Its protein product is CSAVGGPVNQPQHF.

The V call is TRBV6-1, the J call TRBJ1-5, with a possible D match to TRBD1 (6 bases). The V end was cut by 6 bases, the J end by 2 bases, with 8 bases between. The CDR3 runs to 13 residues. CDR1 is MNHNS and CDR2 is SASEGT in the germline V gene. In DNA form, the CDR3 reads TGTGCCAGCAGGGAGGGGGGCAATCAGCCCCAGCATTTT. This gives the protein CASREGGNQPQHF.

Relative to its sample, this clonotype is medium-sized. The V call is TRBV6-5, the J call TRBJ1-1; a possible D gene is TRBD1 (6 bases). The CDR3 totals 14 residues. Germline V gene sequence: CDR1 MNHEY, CDR2 SVGAGI. The V end was cut by 6 bases, the J end by 1 base, with 12 bases between. The CDR3 sequence is CASSLLDRNTEAFF. For the CDR3, the DNA is TGTGCCAGCAGCCTCCTGGACAGGAACACTGAAGCTTTCTTT.

In its sample, this clonotype was seen many times. The chain joins TRBV14 to TRBJ2-7; 9 nucleotides match TRBD1. The CDR3 runs 15 residues. Germline-derived CDR1 and CDR2 are SGHDN and FVKESK. J gave up 2 bases and V 1 base, and 3 bases lay outside the gene matches. In DNA form, the CDR3 reads TGTGCCAGCAGCCAAGCCGGGACAGGGACCTACGAGCAGTACTTC. Translation gives CASSQAGTGTYEQYF.

This clonotype showed up just a few times. The V gene is TRBV6-1, the J gene TRBJ2-7; D remains unclear. Germline V lookup: CDR1 MNHNS, CDR2 SASEGT. V shed 6 bases and J shed 2 bases, with 14 bases lying between them. The CDR3 runs 14 residues. The CDR3 DNA sequence: TGTGCCAGCAGGGCGCTAGGCTACGCCTACGAGCAGTACTTC. It is translated as CASRALGYAYEQYF.

Relative to its sample, this clonotype is medium-sized. V and J are TRBV3-1 and TRBJ2-7; possibly TRBD1 or TRBD2 for D (5 bases each). Germline V gene sequence: CDR1 LGHDT, CDR2 YNNKEL (reference sequence). The CDR3 spans 15 residues. V was pared by 0 bases and J by 5 bases, with 14 bases between. Here the CDR3 reads CASSQDLEARDEQYF. DNA of the CDR3: TGTGCCAGCAGCCAAGATTTGGAGGCCAGGGACGAGCAGTACTTC.

This clonotype appeared many times. The chain joins TRBV5-6 to TRBJ2-7; D is undetermined. This CDR3 is built from 13 residues. CDR1 is SGHDT and CDR2 is YYEEEE in the germline V gene. Trimming shortened V by 0 bases and J by 5 bases, and 9 bases separated the two germline ends. The chain's CDR3 is CASSLAGTHEQYF. The CDR3 DNA is TGTGCCAGCAGCTTGGCAGGTACCCACGAGCAGTACTTC.

This clonotype was seen a few times. The chain has TRBV29-1 and TRBJ2-7; D possibly corresponds to TRBD2 (5 bases). Trimming removed 6 bases from V and 0 bases from J, with 12 bases in between. This CDR3 comprises 13 residues. The V gene's germline CDR1 is SQVTM and CDR2 ANQGSEA. Here the CDR3 DNA reads TGCAGCGTCCCCGGGAACTCCTCCTACGAGCAGTACTTC. Protein sequence: CSVPGNSSYEQYF.

This clonotype is medium-sized by share. The chain has TRBV25-1 and TRBJ2-5, with D perhaps matching TRBD1 (7 bases). V was cut by 6 bases and J by 5 bases, with 16 bases left in between. The CDR3 totals 14 residues. Germline V gene sequence: CDR1 MGHDK, CDR2 SYGVNS. CDR3 sequence: CASRTGEVSETQYF. CDR3 sequence (DNA): TGTGCCAGCAGAACAGGGGAGGTTTCGGAGACCCAGTACTTC.

By share, this clonotype ranks as medium-sized. The rearrangement joins TRBV12-3 or TRBV12-4 to TRBJ1-5; D is ambiguous. The V end was cut by 4 bases, the J end by 11 bases, with 12 bases between. There are 12 residues in the CDR3. Written as DNA, the CDR3 is TGTGCCAGCAGTTCCACAGTCGCGACCCAGCATTTT. This translates into CASSSTVATQHF.

This clonotype has only a few counts. The chain uses TRBV7-2 and TRBJ2-1; a possible D gene is TRBD2 (7 bases). V lost 1 base, J lost 1 base, and 14 bases lay in between. This CDR3 has 17 residues. Per germline, CDR1 SGHTA and CDR2 FQGNSA. CDR3 in amino acids: CASSLGGGAFSYNEQFF. CDR3 DNA sequence: TGTGCCAGCAGCTTAGGGGGGGGGGCCTTTTCCTACAATGAGCAGTTCTTC.

The chain employs TRBV7-9 and TRBJ2-2, with D tentatively TRBD1 (6 bases). Germline assignment: CDR1 SEHNR and CDR2 FQNEAQ (reference sequence). Between the trimmed V and J ends, which lost 4 bases and 6 bases, there was a span of 9 bases. The CDR3 length is 13 residues. CDR3: CASSSDRSGELFF. The CDR3 region has the DNA TGTGCCAGCAGCTCCGACAGGTCCGGGGAGCTGTTTTTT. The entire variable domain, with the rest obtained from reference TRBV7-9 and TRBJ2-2, is as follows: DTGVSQNPRHKITKRGQNVTFRCDPISEHNRLYWYRQTLGQGPEFLTYFQNEAQLEKSRLLSDRFSAERPKGSFSTLEIQRTEQGDSAMYLCASSSDRSGELFFGEGSRLTVL.

This clonotype was detected a few times. The V gene is TRBV7-9, the J gene TRBJ2-3, with D possibly matching TRBD2 (6 bases). The CDR3 runs 19 residues. The V gene's germline CDR1 is SEHNR and CDR2 FQNEAQ (reference sequence). Between the trimmed V and J ends, which lost 3 bases and 1 base, there was a span of 23 bases. The CDR3, as DNA: TGTGCCAGCAGCTTCCCCTCGCCCCCGAAGGCTAGCGGCACAGATACGCAGTATTTT. Protein product: CASSFPSPPKASGTDTQYF.